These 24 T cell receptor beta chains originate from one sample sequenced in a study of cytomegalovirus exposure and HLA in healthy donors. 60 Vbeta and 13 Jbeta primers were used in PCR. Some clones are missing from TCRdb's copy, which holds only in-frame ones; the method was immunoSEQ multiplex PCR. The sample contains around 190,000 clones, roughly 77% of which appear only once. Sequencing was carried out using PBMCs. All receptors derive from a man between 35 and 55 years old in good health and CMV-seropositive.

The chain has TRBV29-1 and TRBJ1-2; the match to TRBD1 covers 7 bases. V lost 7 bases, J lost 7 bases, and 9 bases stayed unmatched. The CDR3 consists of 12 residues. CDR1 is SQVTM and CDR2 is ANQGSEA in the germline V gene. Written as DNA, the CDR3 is TGCAGCGGGGGAGACAGGGATCGTGGCTACACCTTC. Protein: CSGGDRDRGYTF.

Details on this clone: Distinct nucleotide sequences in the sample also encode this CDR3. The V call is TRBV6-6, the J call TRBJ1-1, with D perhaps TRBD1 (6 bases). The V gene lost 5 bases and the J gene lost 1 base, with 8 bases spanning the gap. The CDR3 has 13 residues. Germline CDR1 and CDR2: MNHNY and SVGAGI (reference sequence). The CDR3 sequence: CASSSRGNTEAFF. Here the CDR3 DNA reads TGTGCCAGCAGTAGCAGGGGGAACACTGAAGCTTTCTTT.

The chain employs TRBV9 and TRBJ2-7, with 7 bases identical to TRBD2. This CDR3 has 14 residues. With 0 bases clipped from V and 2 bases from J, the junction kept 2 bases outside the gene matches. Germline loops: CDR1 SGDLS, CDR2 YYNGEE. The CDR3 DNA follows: TGTGCCAGCAGCGTAGCGGGAGGAACCTACGAGCAGTACTTC. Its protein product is CASSVAGGTYEQYF.

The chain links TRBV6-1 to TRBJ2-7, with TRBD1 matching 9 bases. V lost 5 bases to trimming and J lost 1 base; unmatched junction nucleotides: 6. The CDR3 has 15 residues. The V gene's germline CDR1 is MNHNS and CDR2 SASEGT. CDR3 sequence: CASSQETGGSYEQYF. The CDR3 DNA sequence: TGTGCCAGCAGTCAAGAGACAGGGGGGTCCTACGAGCAGTACTTC.

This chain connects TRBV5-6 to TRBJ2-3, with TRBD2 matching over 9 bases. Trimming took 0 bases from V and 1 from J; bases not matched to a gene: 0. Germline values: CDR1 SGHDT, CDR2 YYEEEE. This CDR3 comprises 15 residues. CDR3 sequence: CASSLGLAGTDTQYF. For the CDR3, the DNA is TGTGCCAGCAGCTTGGGACTAGCGGGCACAGATACGCAGTATTTT.

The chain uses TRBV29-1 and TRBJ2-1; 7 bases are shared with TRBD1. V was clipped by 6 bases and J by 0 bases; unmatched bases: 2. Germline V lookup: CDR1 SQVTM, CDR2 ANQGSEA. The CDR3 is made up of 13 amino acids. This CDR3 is CSVRDSSYNEQFF. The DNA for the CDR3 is TGCAGCGTACGGGACAGCTCCTACAATGAGCAGTTCTTC.

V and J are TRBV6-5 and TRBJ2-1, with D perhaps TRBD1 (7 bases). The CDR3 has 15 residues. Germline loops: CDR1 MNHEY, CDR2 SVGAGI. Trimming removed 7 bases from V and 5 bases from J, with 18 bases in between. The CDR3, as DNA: TGTGCCAGCAATAGACAGGGAGGCTCGGACAATGAGCAGTTCTTC. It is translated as CASNRQGGSDNEQFF.

The CDR3 DNA is TGTGCCAGCGGGACAGGGTCATACAATGAGCAGTTCTTC. Amino acid sequence: CASGTGSYNEQFF. V is TRBV6-5 and J is TRBJ2-1, with 9 nucleotides matching TRBD1. The junction had 3 bases not matched to a gene; V was cut back by 8 bases and J by 4 bases. Looked up from germline, CDR1 is MNHEY and CDR2 is SVGAGI. CDR3 length: 13 residues.

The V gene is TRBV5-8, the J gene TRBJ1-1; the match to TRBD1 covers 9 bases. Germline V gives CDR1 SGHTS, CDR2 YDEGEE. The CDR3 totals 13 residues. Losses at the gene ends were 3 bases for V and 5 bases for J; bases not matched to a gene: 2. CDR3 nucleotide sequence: TGTGCCAGCAGCTCGACAGGGGGGACTGAAGCTTTCTTT. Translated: CASSSTGGTEAFF.

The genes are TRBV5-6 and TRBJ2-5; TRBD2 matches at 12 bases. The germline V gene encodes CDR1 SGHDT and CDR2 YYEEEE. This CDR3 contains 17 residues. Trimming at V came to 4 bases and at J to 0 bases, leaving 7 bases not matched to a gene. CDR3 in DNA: TGTGCCAGCAGCCGACTAGCGGGGGAGATCCACCAAGAGACCCAGTACTTC. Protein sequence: CASSRLAGEIHQETQYF. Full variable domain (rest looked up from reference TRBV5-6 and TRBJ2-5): DAGVTQSPTHLIKTRGQQVTLRCSPKSGHDTVSWYQQALGQGPQFIFQYYEEEERQRGNFPDRFSGHQFPNYSSELNVNALLLGDSALYLCASSRLAGEIHQETQYFGPGTRLLVL.

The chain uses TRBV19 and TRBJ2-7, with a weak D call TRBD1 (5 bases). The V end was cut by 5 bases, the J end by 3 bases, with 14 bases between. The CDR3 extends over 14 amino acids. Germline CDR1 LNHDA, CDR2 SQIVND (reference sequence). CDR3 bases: TGTGCCAGTAGTGTTCAGGGCCCCAACTACGAGCAGTACTTC. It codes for CASSVQGPNYEQYF.

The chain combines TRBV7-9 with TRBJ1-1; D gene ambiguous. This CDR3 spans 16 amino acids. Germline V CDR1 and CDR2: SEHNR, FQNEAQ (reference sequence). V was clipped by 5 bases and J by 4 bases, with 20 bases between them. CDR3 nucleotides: TGTGCCAGCAGCCCCAAGGGCCCCGGGGAGGCCACTGAAGCTTTCTTT. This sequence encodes CASSPKGPGEATEAFF. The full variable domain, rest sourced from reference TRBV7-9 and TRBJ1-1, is DTGVSQNPRHKITKRGQNVTFRCDPISEHNRLYWYRQTLGQGPEFLTYFQNEAQLEKSRLLSDRFSAERPKGSFSTLEIQRTEQGDSAMYLCASSPKGPGEATEAFFGQGTRLTVV.

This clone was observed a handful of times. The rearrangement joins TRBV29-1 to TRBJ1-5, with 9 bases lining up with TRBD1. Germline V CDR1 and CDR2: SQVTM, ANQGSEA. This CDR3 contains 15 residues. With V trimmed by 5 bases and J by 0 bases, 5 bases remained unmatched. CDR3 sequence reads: CSVPNRGRSNQPQHF. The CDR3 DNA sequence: TGCAGCGTTCCCAACAGGGGGCGTAGCAATCAGCCCCAGCATTTT.

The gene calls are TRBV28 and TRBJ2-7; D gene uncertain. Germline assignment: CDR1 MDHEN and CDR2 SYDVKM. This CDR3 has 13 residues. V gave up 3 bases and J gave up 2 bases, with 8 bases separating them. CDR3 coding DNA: TGTGCCAGCAGTTTGCACAGTCCCTACGAGCAGTACTTC. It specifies CASSLHSPYEQYF.

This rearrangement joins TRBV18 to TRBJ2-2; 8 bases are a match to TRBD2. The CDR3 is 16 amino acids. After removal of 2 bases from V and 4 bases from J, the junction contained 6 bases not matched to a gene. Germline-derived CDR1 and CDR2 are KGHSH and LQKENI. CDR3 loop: CASSPWASGSTGELFF. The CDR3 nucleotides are TGTGCCAGCTCACCATGGGCTAGCGGGTCCACCGGGGAGCTGTTTTTT.

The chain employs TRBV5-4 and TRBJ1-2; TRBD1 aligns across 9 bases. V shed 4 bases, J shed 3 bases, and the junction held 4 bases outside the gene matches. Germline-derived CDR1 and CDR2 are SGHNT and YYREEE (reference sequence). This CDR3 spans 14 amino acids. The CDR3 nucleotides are TGTGCCAGCAGCCAGGGACAGGGAGACTATGGCTACACCTTC. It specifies CASSQGQGDYGYTF.

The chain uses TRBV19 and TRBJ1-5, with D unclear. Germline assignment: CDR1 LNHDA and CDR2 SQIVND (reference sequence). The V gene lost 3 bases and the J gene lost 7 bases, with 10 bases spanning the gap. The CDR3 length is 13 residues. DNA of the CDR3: TGTGCCAGTAGTATCACCGCGTCCCAGCCCCAGCATTTT. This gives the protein CASSITASQPQHF.

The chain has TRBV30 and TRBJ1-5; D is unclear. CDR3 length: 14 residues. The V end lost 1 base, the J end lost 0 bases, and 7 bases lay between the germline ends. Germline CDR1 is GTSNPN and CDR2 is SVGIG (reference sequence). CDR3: CAWSGQISNQPQHF. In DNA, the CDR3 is TGTGCCTGGAGTGGGCAGATTAGCAATCAGCCCCAGCATTTT.

The DNA of the CDR3 is TGTGCCAGCAGCCGACACGGATACCAAGAGACCCAGTACTTC. This gives the protein CASSRHGYQETQYF. The chain uses TRBV11-2 and TRBJ2-5; no reliable D call. The CDR3 runs 14 residues. Germline CDR1 is SGHAT and CDR2 is FQNNGV. Trimming shortened V by 5 bases and J by 0 bases, and 10 bases separated the two germline ends.

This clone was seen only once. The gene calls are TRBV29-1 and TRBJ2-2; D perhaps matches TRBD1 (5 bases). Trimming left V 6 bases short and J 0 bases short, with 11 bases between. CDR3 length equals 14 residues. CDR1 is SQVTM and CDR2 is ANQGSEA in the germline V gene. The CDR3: CSVATAPNTGELFF. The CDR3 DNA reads TGCAGCGTAGCGACAGCCCCGAACACCGGGGAGCTGTTTTTT.

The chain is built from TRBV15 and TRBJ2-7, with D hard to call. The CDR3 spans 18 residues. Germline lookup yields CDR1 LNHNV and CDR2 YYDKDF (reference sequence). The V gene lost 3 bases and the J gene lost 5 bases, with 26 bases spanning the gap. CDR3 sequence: CATSSAIELLRPGNEQYF. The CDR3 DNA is TGTGCCACCAGCAGTGCCATTGAGCTCCTCAGGCCAGGTAACGAGCAGTACTTC.

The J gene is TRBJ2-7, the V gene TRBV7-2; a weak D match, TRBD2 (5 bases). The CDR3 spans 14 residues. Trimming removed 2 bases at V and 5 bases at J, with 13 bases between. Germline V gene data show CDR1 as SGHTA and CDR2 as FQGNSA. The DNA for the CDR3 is TGTGCCAGCAGCTTACGAGGGAGAGGCGACGAGCAGTACTTC. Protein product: CASSLRGRGDEQYF.

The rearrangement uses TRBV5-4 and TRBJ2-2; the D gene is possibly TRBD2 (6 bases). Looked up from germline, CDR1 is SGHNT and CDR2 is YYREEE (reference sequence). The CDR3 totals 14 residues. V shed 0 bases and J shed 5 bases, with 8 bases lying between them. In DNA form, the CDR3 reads TGTGCCAGCAGCTTGGGAGGGAGGACCGGGGAGCTGTTTTTT. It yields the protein CASSLGGRTGELFF.

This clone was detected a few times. CDR3: CASARTGAVEAFF. In nucleotides, the CDR3 is TGTGCCAGCGCCCGGACAGGGGCCGTTGAAGCTTTCTTT. V usage is TRBV27 and J usage is TRBJ1-1, with 9 bases that match TRBD1. The germline V gene encodes CDR1 MNHEY and CDR2 SMNVEV (reference sequence). The CDR3 has 13 residues. Losses at the gene ends were 8 bases for V and 7 bases for J; bases not matched to a gene: 8.